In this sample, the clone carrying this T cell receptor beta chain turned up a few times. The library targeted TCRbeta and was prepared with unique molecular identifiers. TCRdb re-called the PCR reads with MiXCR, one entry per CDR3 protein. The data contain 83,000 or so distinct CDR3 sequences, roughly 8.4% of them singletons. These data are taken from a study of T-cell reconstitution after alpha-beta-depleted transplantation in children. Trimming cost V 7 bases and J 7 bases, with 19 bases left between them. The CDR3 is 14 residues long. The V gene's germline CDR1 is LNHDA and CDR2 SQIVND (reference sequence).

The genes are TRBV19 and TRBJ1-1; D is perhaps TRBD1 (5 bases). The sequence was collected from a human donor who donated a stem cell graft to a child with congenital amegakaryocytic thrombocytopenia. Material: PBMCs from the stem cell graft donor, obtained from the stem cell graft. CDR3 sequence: CASITTGTADEAFF. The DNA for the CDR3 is TGTGCCAGTATCACCACCGGGACGGCGGATGAAGCTTTCTTT.